The source of this T cell receptor (beta chain) is a study of blood T cells in healthy people across ages. This clonotype was seen a handful of times. As yet, its antigen is unknown. Study-wide results and limits: Strongly correlated with naive T cell percentage was TCR beta diversity.

Looked up from germline, CDR1 is ENHRY and CDR2 is SYGVKD. The CDR3 runs to 15 residues. With V trimmed by 9 bases and J by 5 bases, 10 bases remained unmatched. Primers used in a second PCR of about 6 to 12 cycles were a sample-barcoded 5' primer and a J-beta primer mix. TCRdb fed the 5' RACE reads into MiXCR, producing one record per CDR3 protein. The data contain about 680,000 distinct CDR3 sequences, around 48% of them singletons. Sequencing input: blood. This clonotype was obtained from a woman aged 55-70 years in good health. The V call is TRBV10-3, the J call TRBJ2-1; 10 bases match TRBD2. The CDR3 loop is CAIGPGLAVNNEQFF. DNA of the CDR3: TGTGCCATAGGCCCAGGACTAGCGGTAAACAATGAGCAGTTCTTC.